This entry lists 20 T cell receptor beta chains sequenced from one sample in a study of T-cell reconstitution after alpha-beta-depleted transplantation in children. The TCRbeta library was prepared with unique molecular identifiers. MiXCR, run by TCRdb on the PCR reads, gives a single entry per CDR3 protein. The sample consists of approximately 350,000 distinct CDR3 sequences, about 14% of them appearing once. The specimen comprised PBMCs, sampled from the stem cell graft. These receptors were taken from a human donor who donated a stem cell graft to a child with Fanconi anemia.

This clonotype was counted a few times. The rearrangement joins TRBV7-8 to TRBJ2-6; 7 bases fit TRBD1. CDR1 and CDR2 from the germline V gene are SGHVS and FQNEAQ. The CDR3 consists of 17 residues. V lost 4 bases to trimming and J lost 0 bases; unmatched junction nucleotides: 6. CDR3 protein: CASSWDSGSSGANVLTF. The CDR3 nucleotides are TGTGCCAGCAGCTGGGACAGTGGGAGCTCTGGGGCCAACGTCCTGACTTTC.

This clonotype turned up a few times. V is TRBV21-1 and J is TRBJ2-2; the D segment call TRBD1 is taken from the table without a DNA check. TRBV21-1 is tagged as a pseudogene. The CDR3 has 15 residues. The CDR3 coding sequence is TGTGCCAGCAGCCCTGGCGCGGAGAACACCGGGGAGCTGTTTTTT. Residues: CASSPGAENTGELFF.

This clonotype was counted a few times. The chain couples TRBV7-9 to TRBJ2-3, with 11 bases lining up with TRBD2. CDR1 SEHNR and CDR2 FQNEAQ come from the germline V gene (reference sequence). After removal of 7 bases from V and 8 bases from J, the junction contained 14 bases not matched to a gene. The CDR3 covers 16 residues. The CDR3 protein is CASTRLSGGARGTQYF. The CDR3, as DNA: TGTGCCAGCACCCGCCTTAGCGGGGGGGCCCGGGGTACGCAGTATTTT.

The chain joins TRBV12-3 or TRBV12-4 to TRBJ2-2; maybe TRBD1 (6 bases). The CDR3 is 15 residues long. Trimming took off 1 base at V and 2 bases at J, with 8 bases between the two ends. This CDR3 reads CASSLGDINTGELFF. The CDR3 DNA is TGTGCCAGCAGTTTAGGGGACATAAACACCGGGGAGCTGTTTTTT.

The gene calls are TRBV27 and TRBJ2-3; either TRBD1 or TRBD2 may fit D (5 bases each). The CDR3 sequence is 15 residues long. Between the trimmed V and J ends, which lost 3 bases and 6 bases, there was a span of 16 bases. The V gene's germline CDR1 is MNHEY and CDR2 SMNVEV (reference sequence). This chain's CDR3 is CASSFGSAWGDTQYF. In DNA, the CDR3 is TGTGCCAGCAGTTTCGGGTCTGCCTGGGGGGATACGCAGTATTTT.

The chain carries TRBV6-5 and TRBJ2-7, with D possibly matching TRBD1 (6 bases). The CDR3 extends over 14 amino acids. Germline V gives CDR1 MNHEY, CDR2 SVGAGI. Between the trimmed V and J ends, which lost 0 bases and 6 bases, there was a span of 12 bases. This chain's CDR3 is CASSYSIGGVEQYF. The CDR3 coding sequence is TGTGCCAGCAGTTACTCGATAGGGGGAGTCGAGCAGTACTTC.

This clonotype turned up a few times. The chain recombines TRBV7-9 with TRBJ2-5, with 9 positions matching TRBD1. Looked up from germline, CDR1 is SEHNR and CDR2 is FQNEAQ (reference sequence). This CDR3 has 15 residues. V lost 5 bases, J lost 3 bases, and 7 bases stayed unmatched. CDR3 amino acids: CASSPARTGEETQYF. For the CDR3, the DNA is TGTGCCAGCAGCCCGGCGAGGACAGGGGAAGAGACCCAGTACTTC.

This clonotype came up many times. The CDR3: CASSSGRDAELFF. DNA of the CDR3: TGTGCCAGCAGCTCCGGCCGGGACGCGGAGCTGTTTTTT. The rearrangement links TRBV11-2 to TRBJ2-2; TRBD1 or TRBD2 may be the D gene (5 bases each). Germline V gives CDR1 SGHAT, CDR2 FQNNGV. Trimming left V 4 bases short and J 10 bases short, with 13 bases between. The CDR3 extends over 13 amino acids. The complete variable domain, with remaining parts taken from reference TRBV11-2 and TRBJ2-2, reads EAGVAQSPRYKIIEKRQSVAFWCNPISGHATLYWYQQILGQGPKLLIQFQNNGVVDDSQLPKDRFSAERLKGVDSTLKIQPAKLEDSAVYLCASSSGRDAELFFGEGSRLTVL.

The J gene is TRBJ2-1, the V gene TRBV6-6, with unresolved D. Trimming shortened V by 8 bases and J by 8 bases, and 10 bases separated the two germline ends. This CDR3 has 11 amino acids. Germline V lookup: CDR1 MNHNY, CDR2 SVGAGI (reference sequence). CDR3 region: CASGDFDEQFF. For the CDR3, the DNA is TGTGCCAGCGGGGATTTCGATGAGCAGTTCTTC.

This clonotype was detected ten times or more. V usage is TRBV4-2 and J usage is TRBJ2-2; D gene uncertain. Trimming removed 4 bases from V and 4 bases from J, with 28 bases in between. Germline CDR1 is LGHNA and CDR2 is YNFKEQ. The CDR3 contains 20 residues. The CDR3 bases are TGTGCCAGCAGCCGACGAAAAACCTCCAGGAGACCCACCGGCACCGGGGAGCTGTTTTTT. Translation: CASSRRKTSRRPTGTGELFF.

This clonotype was observed many times. The chain combines TRBV6-6 with TRBJ1-1; a possible D gene is TRBD1 (6 bases). The CDR3 has 13 residues. The germline V and J ends were trimmed by 2 bases and 5 bases, with 9 bases remaining between them. In germline, CDR1 is MNHNY, CDR2 SVGAGI (reference sequence). CDR3 protein: CASSYTGLTEAFF. The CDR3 DNA sequence: TGTGCCAGCAGTTACACAGGGTTGACTGAAGCTTTCTTT.

This sequence joins TRBV19 and TRBJ2-3; 9 nucleotides agree with TRBD1. This CDR3 region has 17 residues. CDR1 and CDR2 from the germline V gene are LNHDA and SQIVND (reference sequence). V lost 7 bases and J lost 0; bases outside the gene matches: 11. The CDR3 protein is CASTLKGTGPSTDTQYF. The CDR3 DNA reads as TGTGCCAGTACTCTGAAGGGGACAGGGCCTAGCACAGATACGCAGTATTTT.

This rearrangement joins TRBV5-6 to TRBJ1-1, with D tentatively TRBD1 (5 bases). From germline, CDR1 is SGHDT and CDR2 YYEEEE. V was pared by 5 bases and J by 3 bases, with 11 bases between. The CDR3 has 13 amino acids. The CDR3 coding sequence is TGTGCCAGCAGGCGGGGCAGCGACACTGAAGCTTTCTTT. It translates to CASRRGSDTEAFF. The entire variable domain, with the rest obtained from reference TRBV5-6 and TRBJ1-1, is as follows: DAGVTQSPTHLIKTRGQQVTLRCSPKSGHDTVSWYQQALGQGPQFIFQYYEEEERQRGNFPDRFSGHQFPNYSSELNVNALLLGDSALYLCASRRGSDTEAFFGQGTRLTVV.

This clonotype was detected ten times or more. The V and J genes are TRBV9 and TRBJ2-2; no reliable D call. Germline CDR1 and CDR2: SGDLS and YYNGEE. The V end was cut by 2 bases, the J end by 4 bases, with 0 bases between. The CDR3 extends over 11 amino acids. CDR3 nucleotides: TGTGCCAGCAGCGTCACCGGGGAGCTGTTTTTT. Its protein is CASSVTGELFF.

Only a few counts were recorded for this clonotype. The chain employs TRBV20-1 and TRBJ1-2, with D hard to call. V dropped 5 bases and J dropped 1 base, with 8 bases sitting between them. Germline-derived CDR1 and CDR2 are DFQATT and SNEGSKA (reference sequence). This CDR3 is built from 12 residues. CDR3 nucleotide sequence: TGCAGTGCTGTCTCTAGTAACTATGGCTACACCTTC. Protein sequence: CSAVSSNYGYTF.

In its sample, this clonotype was seen a few times. This rearrangement joins TRBV27 to TRBJ2-7, with TRBD1 as a possible D gene (6 bases). Germline values: CDR1 MNHEY, CDR2 SMNVEV (reference sequence). CDR3 length: 15 amino acids. Deletions cut 0 bases from V and 3 bases from J, with 12 bases between. CDR3 sequence (DNA): TGTGCCAGCAGTTTATCAGGGGGAGATTACTACGAGCAGTACTTC. Translating gives CASSLSGGDYYEQYF.

CDR3 sequence: CASQPPAGDGYTF. The DNA for the CDR3 is TGTGCCAGCCAGCCCCCTGCGGGAGATGGCTACACCTTC. V is TRBV28 and J is TRBJ1-2, with D unresolved. This CDR3 is built from 13 residues. The germline V gene encodes CDR1 MDHEN and CDR2 SYDVKM. Trimming removed 8 bases from V and 6 bases from J, with 16 bases in between.

This clonotype was recorded many times. V usage is TRBV5-1 and J usage is TRBJ2-1; TRBD1 agrees at 7 bases. Unmatched junction bases numbered 7, after V lost 0 bases and J lost 4 bases. Germline assignment: CDR1 SGHRS and CDR2 YFSETQ. The CDR3 spans 16 residues. As DNA, the CDR3 is TGCGCCAGCAGCTTGGCCCCATCGACAGGGTACAATGAGCAGTTCTTC. Protein product: CASSLAPSTGYNEQFF.

V usage is TRBV28 and J usage is TRBJ1-1; 10 nucleotides match TRBD1. Per germline, CDR1 MDHEN and CDR2 SYDVKM. The length of the CDR3 is 17 residues. With 6 bases clipped from V and 5 bases from J, the junction kept 15 bases outside the gene matches. Here the CDR3 DNA reads TGTGCCAGCAGCTTAAGCCTATACGGACAGGGGGGAACTGAAGCTTTCTTT. Protein product: CASSLSLYGQGGTEAFF.

This clonotype occurred a few times. The chain is built from TRBV12-3 or TRBV12-4 and TRBJ1-3, with 8 bases lining up with TRBD1. V shed 8 bases, J shed 4 bases, and the junction held 7 bases outside the gene matches. This CDR3 region has 14 residues. CDR3 sequence (DNA): TGTGCCAGCGGAGACAGGGGTTCCGGAAACACCATATATTTT. Its protein product is CASGDRGSGNTIYF.